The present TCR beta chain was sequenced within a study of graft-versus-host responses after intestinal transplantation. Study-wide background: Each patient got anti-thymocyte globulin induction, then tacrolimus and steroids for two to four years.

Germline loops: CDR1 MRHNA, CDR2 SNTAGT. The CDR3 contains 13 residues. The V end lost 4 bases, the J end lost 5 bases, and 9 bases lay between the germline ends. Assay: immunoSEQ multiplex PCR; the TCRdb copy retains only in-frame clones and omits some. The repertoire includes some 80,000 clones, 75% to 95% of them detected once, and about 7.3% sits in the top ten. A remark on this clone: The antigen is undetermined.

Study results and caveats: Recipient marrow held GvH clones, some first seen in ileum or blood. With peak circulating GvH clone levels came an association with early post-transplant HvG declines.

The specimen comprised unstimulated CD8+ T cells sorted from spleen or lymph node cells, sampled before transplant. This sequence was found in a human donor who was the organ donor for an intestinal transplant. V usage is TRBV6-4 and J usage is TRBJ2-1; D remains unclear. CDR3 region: CASSVTGDNEQFF. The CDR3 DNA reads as TGTGCCAGCAGTGTTACGGGCGACAATGAGCAGTTCTTC.